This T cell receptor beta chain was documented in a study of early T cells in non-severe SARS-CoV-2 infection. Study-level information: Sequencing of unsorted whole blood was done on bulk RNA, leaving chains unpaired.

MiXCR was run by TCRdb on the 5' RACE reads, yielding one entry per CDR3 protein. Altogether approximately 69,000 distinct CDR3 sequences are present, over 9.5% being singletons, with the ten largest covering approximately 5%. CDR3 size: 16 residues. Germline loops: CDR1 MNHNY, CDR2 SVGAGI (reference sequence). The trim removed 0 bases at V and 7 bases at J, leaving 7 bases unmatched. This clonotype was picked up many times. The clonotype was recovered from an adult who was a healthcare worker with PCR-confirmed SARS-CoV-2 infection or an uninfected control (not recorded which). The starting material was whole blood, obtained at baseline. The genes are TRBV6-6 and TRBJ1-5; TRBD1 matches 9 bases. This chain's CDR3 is CASSYSGTGFWQPQHF. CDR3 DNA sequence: TGTGCCAGCAGTTACTCCGGGACAGGGTTTTGGCAGCCCCAGCATTTT.